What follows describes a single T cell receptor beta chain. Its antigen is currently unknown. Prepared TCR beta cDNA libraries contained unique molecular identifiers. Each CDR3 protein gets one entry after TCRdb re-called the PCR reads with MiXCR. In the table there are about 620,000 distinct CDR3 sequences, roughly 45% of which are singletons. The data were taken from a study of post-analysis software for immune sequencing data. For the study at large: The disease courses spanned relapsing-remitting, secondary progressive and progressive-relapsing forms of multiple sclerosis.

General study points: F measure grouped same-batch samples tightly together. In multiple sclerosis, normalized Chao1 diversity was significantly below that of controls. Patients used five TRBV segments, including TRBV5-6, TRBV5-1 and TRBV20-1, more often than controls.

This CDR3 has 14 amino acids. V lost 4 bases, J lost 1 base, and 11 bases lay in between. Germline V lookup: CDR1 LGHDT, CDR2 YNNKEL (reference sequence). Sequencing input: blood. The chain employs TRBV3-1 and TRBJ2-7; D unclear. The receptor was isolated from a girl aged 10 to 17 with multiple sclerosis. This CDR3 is CASSPLTGSYEQYF. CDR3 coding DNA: TGTGCCAGCAGCCCCCTTACCGGTTCCTACGAGCAGTACTTC.